Below are 15 T cell receptor beta chains sequenced from a single sample in a study of T cell changes during pregnancy in multiple sclerosis. TCRdb's table, derived via immunoSEQ multiplex PCR, lists solely in-frame clones and lacks some. Among approximately 88,000 clones listed, around 94% were seen once. Material: peripheral blood, obtained in the third trimester of pregnancy. These receptors all stem from a female donor with multiple sclerosis, enrolled in a pregnancy study.

The chain links TRBV6-4 to TRBJ2-3, with 10 bases fitting TRBD2. Germline values: CDR1 MRHNA, CDR2 SNTAGT. V gave up 8 bases and J gave up 2 bases; unmatched junction bases: 4. The CDR3 has 14 residues. The CDR3 loop reads CASSLAGDTDTQYF. CDR3 coding DNA: TGTGCCAGCTCTCTAGCGGGAGACACAGATACGCAGTATTTT.

The chain couples TRBV9 to TRBJ1-2; 7 bases match TRBD1. Germline CDR1 and CDR2: SGDLS and YYNGEE. V trimming: 3 bases; J trimming: 8 bases; junction bases outside the gene matches: 4. The CDR3 contains 12 residues. The CDR3 nucleotides are TGTGCCAGCAGCGCGACAGGGTCCGGCTACACCTTC. This sequence encodes CASSATGSGYTF. Combining the CDR3 with reference TRBV9 and TRBJ1-2 gives the whole variable domain DSGVTQTPKHLITATGQRVTLRCSPRSGDLSVYWYQQSLDQGLQFLIQYYNGEERAKGNILERFSAQQFPDLHSELNLSSLELGDSALYFCASSATGSGYTFGSGTRLTVV.

This clone was observed once. The chain combines TRBV4-2 with TRBJ2-3; D gene ambiguous. The V end was cut by 0 bases, the J end by 4 bases, with 8 bases between. The germline V gene encodes CDR1 LGHNA and CDR2 YNFKEQ. This CDR3 region has 14 residues. The CDR3 DNA is TGTGCCAGCAGCCAAGATTTAGGAGCAGATACGCAGTATTTT. Translating it yields CASSQDLGADTQYF.

The chain couples TRBV14 to TRBJ2-5, with 9 bases identical to TRBD2. Unmatched junction bases numbered 13, after V lost 8 bases and J lost 12 bases. CDR3 length equals 13 residues. The germline V gene has CDR1 SGHDN and CDR2 FVKESK. This chain's CDR3 is CASANNLSGRKYF. The CDR3 DNA sequence: TGTGCCAGCGCTAACAACCTTAGCGGGAGAAAGTACTTC.

This chain joins TRBV9 and TRBJ2-3; D ambiguous. Trimming removed 0 bases from V and 0 bases from J, with 8 bases in between. From germline, CDR1 is SGDLS and CDR2 YYNGEE. This CDR3 comprises 15 residues. CDR3 nucleotide sequence: TGTGCCAGCAGCGTAGACACCTCCAGCACAGATACGCAGTATTTT. Amino acids: CASSVDTSSTDTQYF.

This chain connects TRBV6-9 to TRBJ1-1; D may be TRBD1 (5 bases). Germline loops: CDR1 MNHGY, CDR2 SVAAGI. Trimming shortened V by 9 bases and J by 3 bases, and 20 bases separated the two germline ends. This CDR3 is 15 amino acids long. The CDR3 reads CARLHPTDQDTEAFF. In DNA form, the CDR3 reads TGTGCCAGACTGCACCCGACAGACCAGGACACTGAAGCTTTCTTT.

The rearrangement links TRBV28 to TRBJ1-5; TRBD1 matches at 7 bases. In germline, CDR1 is MDHEN, CDR2 SYDVKM. This CDR3 spans 15 amino acids. The V gene end was trimmed by 4 bases and the J gene end by 3 bases; junction bases not matched to a gene: 6. In DNA, the CDR3 is TGTGCCAGCAGTTCGACGGACAGGTACAATCAGCCCCAGCATTTT. Its translation: CASSSTDRYNQPQHF.

The chain recombines TRBV2 with TRBJ2-7; 7 bases fit TRBD2. V was clipped by 1 base and J by 0 bases; unmatched bases: 12. In germline, CDR1 is SNHLY, CDR2 FYNNEI. The CDR3 is 18 amino acids. The CDR3 region has the DNA TGTGCCAGCAGTGAAGGGGGGGGACCACTAGCGCGCTCCTACGAGCAGTACTTC. This encodes CASSEGGGPLARSYEQYF.

The chain combines TRBV28 with TRBJ1-2, with a tentative D call TRBD1 (6 bases). The length of the CDR3 is 13 residues. The V and J ends lost 5 bases and 4 bases respectively, with 11 bases between them. CDR1 MDHEN and CDR2 SYDVKM come from the germline V gene. The CDR3 loop reads CASSPRQVYGYTF. Here the CDR3 DNA reads TGTGCCAGCAGTCCCCGACAGGTCTATGGCTACACCTTC.

The chain links TRBV7-2 to TRBJ2-2; 9 positions agree with TRBD2. In germline, CDR1 is SGHTA, CDR2 FQGNSA. The V gene end was trimmed by 5 bases and the J gene end by 7 bases; junction bases not matched to a gene: 11. The CDR3 is 16 residues long. The DNA of the CDR3 is TGTGCCAGCAGCCCTTCGCTAGCGGGGACCGGCGGGGAGCTGTTTTTT. Translating it yields CASSPSLAGTGGELFF.

This clone has only one observation. The genes are TRBV13 and TRBJ1-1; 7 nucleotides align to TRBD1. Germline V gene lookup returns CDR1 PRHDT and CDR2 FYEKMQ (reference sequence). The CDR3 length is 16 residues. V lost 1 base, J lost 0 bases, and 5 bases stayed unmatched. In DNA, the CDR3 is TGTGCCAGCAGCTTAGTTACAGGGGTTATGAACACTGAAGCTTTCTTT. It encodes CASSLVTGVMNTEAFF.

The rearrangement joins TRBV5-1 to TRBJ2-7; TRBD2 matches 8 bases. The CDR3 is made up of 17 amino acids. V lost 2 bases, J lost 2 bases, and 12 bases stayed unmatched. CDR1 is SGHRS, CDR2 YFSETQ, per germline. The CDR3 loop is CASSFGTPGLVPYEQYF. The CDR3 bases are TGCGCCAGCAGCTTTGGAACCCCGGGACTAGTTCCCTACGAGCAGTACTTC.

The CDR3 sequence: CASSLGVAEPDTQYF. CDR3 coding DNA: TGCGCCAGCAGCTTGGGGGTAGCGGAACCAGATACGCAGTATTTT. This sequence joins TRBV5-1 and TRBJ2-3; D possibly corresponds to TRBD2 (6 bases). The CDR3 extends over 15 amino acids. Germline V gives CDR1 SGHRS, CDR2 YFSETQ. The V gene lost 0 bases and the J gene lost 4 bases, with 12 bases spanning the gap.

This chain links TRBV5-1 with TRBJ2-2; 11 bases line up with TRBD2. From germline, CDR1 is SGHRS and CDR2 YFSETQ. Germline trimming cut 0 bases from V and 4 bases from J; bases unmatched to any gene: 8. The CDR3 is made up of 18 amino acids. The CDR3, as DNA: TGCGCCAGCAGCTTGGATGGTAGCGGGAGGGTCGGCACCGGGGAGCTGTTTTTT. Translating gives CASSLDGSGRVGTGELFF. The full variable domain, with the rest looked up from reference TRBV5-1 and TRBJ2-2, is KAGVTQTPRYLIKTRGQQVTLSCSPISGHRSVSWYQQTPGQGLQFLFEYFSETQRNKGNFPGRFSGRQFSNSRSEMNVSTLELGDSALYLCASSLDGSGRVGTGELFFGEGSRLTVL.

The chain has TRBV5-1 and TRBJ2-2; 7 bases fit TRBD2. Germline V CDR1 and CDR2: SGHRS, YFSETQ. Trimming removed 10 bases from V and 7 bases from J; junction bases left unmatched: 10. The CDR3 consists of 13 residues. In DNA, the CDR3 is TGCGCCGGATCACCGGAGCGGGGCGGGGAGCTGTTTTTT. Encoded protein: CAGSPERGGELFF.